The next 24 T cell receptor beta chains were all read from a single sample in a study of blood T cell repertoires in COVID-19. TCRdb's copy holds only in-frame clones and misses some; the assay was immunoSEQ multiplex PCR. In the table there are 250,000 to 300,000 clones, roughly 80% of which are singletons. The sample taken for sequencing was peripheral blood. Receptors were obtained from a man between 60 and 75 years old who had recovered from COVID-19.

V usage is TRBV5-4 and J usage is TRBJ1-4; 8 positions agree with TRBD1. Per the germline V gene, CDR1 is SGHNT and CDR2 is YYREEE (reference sequence). This CDR3 has 16 amino acids. V shed 0 bases, J shed 7 bases, and the junction held 8 bases outside the gene matches. The CDR3 here is CASSLGRGLMGEKLFF. CDR3 nucleotide sequence: TGTGCCAGCAGCTTGGGCAGGGGGCTAATGGGTGAAAAACTGTTTTTT. Complete variable domain (other parts from reference TRBV5-4 and TRBJ1-4): ETGVTQSPTHLIKTRGQQVTLRCSSQSGHNTVSWYQQALGQGPQFIFQYYREEENGRGNFPPRFSGLQFPNYSSELNVNALELDDSALYLCASSLGRGLMGEKLFFGSGTQLSVL.

CDR3 in amino acids: CATSDPRTSGLNTGELFF. The DNA for the CDR3 is TGTGCCACCAGTGATCCCCGGACGTCAGGGCTGAACACCGGGGAGCTGTTTTTT. The rearrangement links TRBV24-1 to TRBJ2-2; TRBD1 might be the D (5 bases). The CDR3 has 18 amino acids. In germline, CDR1 is KGHDR, CDR2 SFDVKD. Deletions cut 3 bases from V and 1 base from J, with 17 bases between.

The CDR3, as DNA: TGCGCCAGCAGCTTGGTTTTAAATAGGGGCACCGGGGAGCTGTTTTTT. This codes for CASSLVLNRGTGELFF. V is TRBV5-1 and J is TRBJ2-2; D might be TRBD1 (5 bases). This CDR3 spans 16 amino acids. Trimming shortened V by 0 bases and J by 4 bases, and 13 bases separated the two germline ends. Germline lookup yields CDR1 SGHRS and CDR2 YFSETQ.

A single count supports this clone. V and J are TRBV5-1 and TRBJ2-3, with TRBD2 as a possible D gene (6 bases). Trimming pared 4 bases from V and 0 bases from J, leaving 12 bases between. CDR1 and CDR2 (germline): SGHRS, YFSETQ. The CDR3 totals 15 residues. In DNA form, the CDR3 reads TGCGCCAGCAGCGTCGGGGACTCAAGCACAGATACGCAGTATTTT. Amino acid sequence: CASSVGDSSTDTQYF.

This clone was found a few times. The chain uses TRBV6-5 and TRBJ1-3; TRBD1 matches at 7 bases. The CDR3 is 14 residues long. CDR1 and CDR2 (germline): MNHEY, SVGAGI. V shed 6 bases and J 2 bases; nucleotides not matched to a gene: 4. The CDR3 is CASSPGGAGNTIYF. The CDR3 nucleotides are TGTGCCAGCAGCCCAGGGGGAGCTGGAAACACCATATATTTT.

This chain uses TRBV6-1 with TRBJ1-2; D gene ambiguous. Germline V CDR1 and CDR2: MNHNS, SASEGT. V dropped 1 base and J dropped 2 bases, with 8 bases sitting between them. This CDR3 has 14 residues. CDR3 nucleotide sequence: TGTGCCAGCAGTGAAGTTCGGAGGAACTATGGCTACACCTTC. Translation: CASSEVRRNYGYTF.

The V call is TRBV2, the J call TRBJ2-7, with D possibly being TRBD1 (6 bases). This CDR3 has 15 residues. The germline V gene encodes CDR1 SNHLY and CDR2 FYNNEI. The germline V and J ends were trimmed by 4 bases and 5 bases, with 18 bases remaining between them. DNA of the CDR3: TGTGCCAGCAGTGGTTTGGACCAGGGGTTTGACGAGCAGTACTTC. Its protein is CASSGLDQGFDEQYF.

The chain has TRBV5-1 and TRBJ1-4, with D perhaps TRBD1 (5 bases). Trimming took off 0 bases at V and 2 bases at J, with 8 bases between the two ends. Germline lookup yields CDR1 SGHRS and CDR2 YFSETQ. This CDR3 is 15 amino acids long. The CDR3 coding sequence is TGCGCCAGCAGCTTGGCAGGGCAGACTAATGAAAAACTGTTTTTT. It encodes CASSLAGQTNEKLFF.

This clone appeared once. V usage is TRBV28 and J usage is TRBJ2-1, with 13 positions matching TRBD2. V lost 5 bases, J lost 2 bases, and 6 bases stayed unmatched. This CDR3 has 17 amino acids. Germline CDR1 and CDR2: MDHEN and SYDVKM. The CDR3 protein is CASSRLAGGNTYNEQFF. In DNA, the CDR3 is TGTGCCAGCAGTAGACTAGCGGGGGGCAATACCTACAATGAGCAGTTCTTC.

The chain is built from TRBV7-2 and TRBJ2-7; D may be TRBD2 (7 bases). Deletions cut 3 bases from V and 2 bases from J, with 14 bases between. The germline V gene has CDR1 SGHTA and CDR2 FQGNSA. This CDR3 spans 15 amino acids. The CDR3 region is CASSFTGGSTYEQYF. The CDR3, as DNA: TGTGCCAGCAGCTTTACGGGGGGCTCTACCTACGAGCAGTACTTC.

V gene TRBV28 combines with J gene TRBJ1-2, with D possibly matching TRBD1 (5 bases). The CDR3 has 15 amino acids. Germline V CDR1 and CDR2: MDHEN, SYDVKM. Trimming took 5 bases from V and 6 from J, leaving 19 bases between them. CDR3 DNA: TGTGCCAGCAGTCCCCCGTCAGGGAGGGTAAATGGCTACACCTTC. Translated, it gives CASSPPSGRVNGYTF.

The gene calls are TRBV13 and TRBJ2-7, with 12 bases identical to TRBD2. In germline, CDR1 is PRHDT, CDR2 FYEKMQ (reference sequence). CDR3 length: 14 residues. The ends lost 3 bases at V and 7 bases at J; junction bases unmatched: 4. CDR3 residues: CASSFGLAGREQYF. CDR3 bases: TGTGCCAGCAGCTTTGGACTAGCGGGACGGGAGCAGTACTTC.

V is TRBV16 and J is TRBJ1-4, with TRBD1 matching 11 bases. The CDR3 sequence is 15 residues long. The ends lost 5 bases at V and 5 bases at J; junction bases unmatched: 4. Per the germline V gene, CDR1 is KGHSY and CDR2 is FQNENV. Written as DNA, the CDR3 is TGTGCCAGCAGCGGTCGGGACAGGGGGAATGAAAAACTGTTTTTT. Its translation is CASSGRDRGNEKLFF.

V and J are TRBV20-1 and TRBJ2-1; D not certain. The CDR3 has 14 amino acids. Germline V lookup: CDR1 DFQATT, CDR2 SNEGSKA (reference sequence). V lost 3 bases, J lost 6 bases, and 15 bases lay in between. CDR3: CSASFSILGNEQFF. The CDR3 bases are TGCAGTGCTAGTTTTAGCATCCTCGGCAATGAGCAGTTCTTC.

CDR3 DNA sequence: TGTGCCAGCAGCTTCCAGGCCCTAGCGGACAATGAGCAGTTCTTC. Translation: CASSFQALADNEQFF. V and J are TRBV5-4 and TRBJ2-1, with 7 positions matching TRBD2. After removal of 2 bases from V and 5 bases from J, the junction contained 7 bases not matched to a gene. The germline V gene encodes CDR1 SGHNT and CDR2 YYREEE (reference sequence). The CDR3 extends over 15 amino acids.

This chain connects TRBV10-3 to TRBJ2-1; weak D call: TRBD2 (5 bases). The ends were cut back, 2 bases at V and 0 bases at J, with 5 bases in the middle. The CDR3 spans 14 residues. The germline V gene encodes CDR1 ENHRY and CDR2 SYGVKD. The CDR3 nucleotides read TGTGCCATCAGTGAGCGGGACTCCTACAATGAGCAGTTCTTC. Its translation: CAISERDSYNEQFF.

This sequence joins TRBV2 and TRBJ2-2, with 8 bases identical to TRBD2. Germline CDR1 and CDR2: SNHLY and FYNNEI. The CDR3 contains 19 residues. V lost 3 bases to trimming and J lost 6 bases; unmatched junction nucleotides: 18. CDR3 loop: CASSDLAGRHARRAGELFF. DNA of the CDR3: TGTGCCAGCAGTGATCTAGCGGGCCGACATGCCCGGAGGGCCGGGGAGCTGTTTTTT.

The chain links TRBV2 to TRBJ2-1; D is perhaps TRBD2 (6 bases). V was cut by 6 bases and J by 4 bases, with 19 bases left in between. Germline CDR1 reads SNHLY; CDR2 reads FYNNEI. The CDR3 runs 16 residues. CDR3 sequence reads: CASSVNRDLRYNEQFF. DNA of the CDR3: TGTGCCAGCAGCGTAAACCGGGACTTAAGATACAATGAGCAGTTCTTC.

This clone showed up just once. The chain has TRBV27 and TRBJ2-1, with 11 bases identical to TRBD2. With V trimmed by 6 bases and J by 1 base, 5 bases remained unmatched. The CDR3 runs 16 residues. Germline V gene sequence: CDR1 MNHEY, CDR2 SMNVEV (reference sequence). CDR3 sequence (DNA): TGTGCCAGCAGCCTCCTAGCGGGAGGATCCTACAATGAGCAGTTCTTC. Its protein product is CASSLLAGGSYNEQFF.

V and J are TRBV19 and TRBJ2-1, with 10 positions matching TRBD2. The length of the CDR3 is 16 residues. Germline-derived CDR1 and CDR2 are LNHDA and SQIVND (reference sequence). The junction had 11 bases not matched to a gene; V was cut back by 3 bases and J by 9 bases. DNA for the CDR3: TGTGCCAGTAGTATGCTAGCGCTAGCGGGAGTGGGTGAGCAGTTCTTC. Its protein is CASSMLALAGVGEQFF.

The rearrangement links TRBV4-1 to TRBJ1-5; D is uncertain. Trimming removed 0 bases from V and 11 bases from J, with 11 bases in between. The V gene's germline CDR1 is MGHRA and CDR2 YSYEKL. This CDR3 is built from 13 residues. CDR3 nucleotide sequence: TGCGCCAGCAGCCAAGATCACCGATCGGCCCAGCATTTT. It yields the protein CASSQDHRSAQHF.

Only a few counts were recorded for this clone. This same CDR3 is encoded by further DNA sequences in the sample. The rearrangement uses TRBV19 and TRBJ1-6; TRBD1 is a possible D gene (6 bases). Trimming removed 7 bases from V and 0 bases from J, with 10 bases in between. Germline V lookup: CDR1 LNHDA, CDR2 SQIVND (reference sequence). The CDR3 sequence is 15 residues long. The CDR3 is CASTTGSSYNSPLHF. CDR3 DNA: TGTGCCAGTACCACAGGGAGCTCCTATAATTCACCCCTCCACTTT.

V usage is TRBV5-1 and J usage is TRBJ2-1, with D tentatively TRBD2 (6 bases). The ends were cut back, 3 bases at V and 7 bases at J, with 20 bases in the middle. This CDR3 has 16 residues. Looked up from germline, CDR1 is SGHRS and CDR2 is YFSETQ. CDR3 nucleotide sequence: TGCGCCAGCAGCTCCGAGACCGGGAGAGTTGCGAATGAGCAGTTCTTC. Translated, it gives CASSSETGRVANEQFF.

This clone showed up just a few times. The chain joins TRBV10-1 to TRBJ2-3, with TRBD2 matching over 9 bases. The ends lost 2 bases at V and 5 bases at J; junction bases unmatched: 5. CDR1 is WNHNN, CDR2 SYGVQD, per germline (reference sequence). The CDR3 totals 15 residues. The CDR3 coding sequence is TGCGCCAGCAGTGAGGGCGGGAGGGCCGGAGATACGCAGTATTTT. It translates to CASSEGGRAGDTQYF.